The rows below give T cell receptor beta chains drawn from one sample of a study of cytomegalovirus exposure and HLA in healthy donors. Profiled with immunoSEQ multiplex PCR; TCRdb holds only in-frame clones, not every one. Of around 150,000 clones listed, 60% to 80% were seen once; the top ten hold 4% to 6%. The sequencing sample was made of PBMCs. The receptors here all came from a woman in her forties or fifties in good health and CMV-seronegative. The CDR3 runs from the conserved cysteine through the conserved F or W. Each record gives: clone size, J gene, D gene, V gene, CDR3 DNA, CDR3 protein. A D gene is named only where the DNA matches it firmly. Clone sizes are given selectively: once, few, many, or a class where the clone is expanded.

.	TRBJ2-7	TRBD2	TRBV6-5	TGTGCCAGCAGGCCTCTAGCGGGGGCATGGTACGAGCAGTACTTC	CASRPLAGAWYEQYF
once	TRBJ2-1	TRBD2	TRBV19	TGTGCCAGTAGGATAGCGGGGGGGCAATACAATGAGCAGTTCTTC	CASRIAGGQYNEQFF
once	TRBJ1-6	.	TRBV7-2	TGTGCCAGCAGTCCCGGACAGAGCTCCTATAATTCACCCCTCCACTTT	CASSPGQSSYNSPLHF
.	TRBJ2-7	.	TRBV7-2	TGTGCCAGCAGCCGAGCGACAGATCCGGGTTACGAGCAGTACTTC	CASSRATDPGYEQYF
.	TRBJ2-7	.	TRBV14	TGTGCCAGCAGCCAAGAACGCGGGGACAGCGCCTACGAGCAGTACTTC	CASSQERGDSAYEQYF
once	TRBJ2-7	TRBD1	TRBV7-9	TGTGCCAGCAGCCCGGGACAGGGGAGCTCCTACGAGCAGTACTTC	CASSPGQGSSYEQYF
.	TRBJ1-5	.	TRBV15	TGTGCCACCAGCAGAGATCGGGGGTATGGGGGGCAGCCCCAGCATTTT	CATSRDRGYGGQPQHF
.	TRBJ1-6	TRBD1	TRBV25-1	TGTGCCAGCAGTGGGACAGGGGGCGCCTATTCACCCCTCCACTTT	CASSGTGGAYSPLHF
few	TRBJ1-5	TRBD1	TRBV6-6	TGTGCCAGCACCTTAAAAGGACAGGGGGCTGGTCAGCCCCAGCATTTT	CASTLKGQGAGQPQHF
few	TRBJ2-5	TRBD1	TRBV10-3	TGTGCCATCGGCCCGGGACAGGGGGCAGGGGAGACCCAGTACTTC	CAIGPGQGAGETQYF
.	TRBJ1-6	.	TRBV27	TGTGCCAGCAGTCCCCGAGTGCTTAATTCACCCCTCCACTTT	CASSPRVLNSPLHF
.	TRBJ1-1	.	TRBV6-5	TGTGCCAGCAGTTACGTGAGGGGGTACACTGAAGCTTTCTTT	CASSYVRGYTEAFF
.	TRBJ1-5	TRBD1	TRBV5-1	TGCGCCAGCAGCTCGACAGGGGGCAATCAGCCCCAGCATTTT	CASSSTGGNQPQHF
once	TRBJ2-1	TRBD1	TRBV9	TGTGCCAGCAGCGTAGTGGGGACAGGGGATGAGCAGTTCTTC	CASSVVGTGDEQFF
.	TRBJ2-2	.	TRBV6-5	TGTGCCAGCAGTTACGTAGATAGTACCGGGGAGCTGTTTTTT	CASSYVDSTGELFF
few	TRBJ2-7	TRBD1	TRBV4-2	TGTGCCAGCAGCCAACTACAGGGGATTTCCTACGAGCAGTACTTC	CASSQLQGISYEQYF
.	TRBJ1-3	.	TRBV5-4	TGTGCCAGCAGCTTCGGCGGGGCAGGGACTTCTGGAAACACCATATATTTT	CASSFGGAGTSGNTIYF
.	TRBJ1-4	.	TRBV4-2	TGTGCCAGCAGCCAACATATTCTTACAGAAACAACTAATGAAAAACTGTTTTTT	CASSQHILTETTNEKLFF
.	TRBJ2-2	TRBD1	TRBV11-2	TGTGCCAGCAGCCTCCGGACAGGGGCGAACACCGGGGAGCTGTTTTTT	CASSLRTGANTGELFF
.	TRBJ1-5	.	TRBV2	TGTGCCAGCAGTGACCGCGCGACTGGCAATCAGCCCCAGCATTTT	CASSDRATGNQPQHF
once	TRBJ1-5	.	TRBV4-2	TGTGCCAGCAGCCAAGTGGGGCAGCCAAATCAGCCCCAGCATTTT	CASSQVGQPNQPQHF
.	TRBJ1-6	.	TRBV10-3	TGTGCCACGTTTGGAGAGAATTCACCCCTCCACTTT	CATFGENSPLHF
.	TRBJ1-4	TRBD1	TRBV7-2	TGTGCCAGCAGCAGCCGGACAGGGCCTGCGAAACTGTTTTTT	CASSSRTGPAKLFF
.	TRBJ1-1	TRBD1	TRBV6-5	TGTGCCAGCAGATGGACAGGGGGGCCCAACACTGAAGCTTTCTTT	CASRWTGGPNTEAFF
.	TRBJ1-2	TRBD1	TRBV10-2	TGCGCCAGCAGTGAGTACAGGGGGCTTGGCTACACCTTC	CASSEYRGLGYTF
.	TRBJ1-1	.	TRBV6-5	TGTGCCAGCAGGAAACAGGGTCCGAACACTGAAGCTTTCTTT	CASRKQGPNTEAFF
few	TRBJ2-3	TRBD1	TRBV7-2	TGTGCCAGCAGCTTAGCAGGGACAGGGAGAACAGATACGCAGTATTTT	CASSLAGTGRTDTQYF
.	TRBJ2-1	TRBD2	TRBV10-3	TGTGCCGGAAAAACTAGCGGGGCGACCAATGAGCAGTTCTTC	CAGKTSGATNEQFF
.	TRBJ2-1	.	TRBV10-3	TGTGCCATCGGAGCGGCCGAGTACAATGAGCAGTTCTTC	CAIGAAEYNEQFF
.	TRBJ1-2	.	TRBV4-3	TGCGCCAGCAGCCAAGGAGGCAGGTGGGGCGGTTATGGCTACACCTTC	CASSQGGRWGGYGYTF
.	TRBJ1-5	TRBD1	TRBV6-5	TGTGCCAGCAGTATGATACAGGGGAATCAGCCCCAGCATTTT	CASSMIQGNQPQHF
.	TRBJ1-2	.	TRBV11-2	TGTGCCAGCAGCTTAGAAACCTCAACGGGCTGGGGCAACTATGGCTACACCTTC	CASSLETSTGWGNYGYTF
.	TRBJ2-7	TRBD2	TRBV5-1	TGCGCCAGCAGCTTGTTGACTAGCGGGGGTTTGAGCTCCTACGAGCAGTACTTC	CASSLLTSGGLSSYEQYF
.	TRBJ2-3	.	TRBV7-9	TGTGCCAGCAGCTTAGAAGCGAGAGATACGCAGTATTTT	CASSLEARDTQYF
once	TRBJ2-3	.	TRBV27	TGTGCCAGCAGCCCTGCCGATCGAGCCCTTTCCACAGATACGCAGTATTTT	CASSPADRALSTDTQYF